Listed below are T cell receptor beta chains from one sample, sequenced in a study of shared clonotypes between healthy human individuals. Data came from immunoSEQ multiplex PCR; TCRdb stores just in-frame clones and leaves some out. The sample contains over 950,000 clones, around three quarters of which appear only once. Specimen: memory CD4+ T cells from PBMCs. Receptors were obtained from a man aged 18 to 29 in good health. Some clones in this sample may be carry-over from other donors' samples. CDR3s include the opening cysteine and the closing phenylalanine or tryptophan. A D gene is named only where the DNA matches it firmly. Clone size is shown for a subset of rows, as once, few, many or a class of expanded clone.

D gene: NA; V gene: TRBV5-4; J gene: TRBJ1-2; clone size: NA; CDR3 length: 15; CDR3 protein: CASSLPGKASGGYTF; CDR3 DNA: TGTGCCAGCAGCTTGCCAGGGAAGGCTAGCGGGGGCTACACCTTC
D gene: NA; V gene: TRBV20-1; J gene: TRBJ1-1; clone size: NA; CDR3 length: 11; CDR3 protein: CSARGMGEAFF; CDR3 DNA: TGCAGTGCTAGGGGAATGGGTGAAGCTTTCTTT
D gene: TRBD1; V gene: TRBV9; J gene: TRBJ2-1; clone size: NA; CDR3 length: 16; CDR3 protein: CASSAAMDRAYNEQFF; CDR3 DNA: TGTGCCAGCAGCGCAGCTATGGACAGGGCCTACAATGAGCAGTTCTTC
D gene: TRBD2; V gene: TRBV11-2; J gene: TRBJ2-7; clone size: NA; CDR3 length: 17; CDR3 protein: CASSRSSTSGYSYEQYF; CDR3 DNA: TGTGCCAGCAGCCGCTCCTCGACTAGCGGGTACTCCTACGAGCAGTACTTC
D gene: NA; V gene: TRBV30; J gene: TRBJ2-6; clone size: NA; CDR3 length: 16; CDR3 protein: CAWQMDFRSGANVLTF; CDR3 DNA: TGTGCCTGGCAAATGGACTTTCGCTCTGGGGCCAACGTCCTGACTTTC
D gene: NA; V gene: TRBV6-6; J gene: TRBJ2-7; clone size: NA; CDR3 length: 15; CDR3 protein: CASRTSGDQFYEQYF; CDR3 DNA: TGTGCCAGCAGGACCTCGGGGGATCAATTTTACGAGCAGTACTTC
D gene: NA; V gene: TRBV5-4; J gene: TRBJ1-1; clone size: few; CDR3 length: 13; CDR3 protein: CASSETPNTEAFF; CDR3 DNA: TGTGCCAGCAGCGAAACACCGAACACTGAAGCTTTCTTT
D gene: NA; V gene: TRBV28; J gene: TRBJ1-2; clone size: NA; CDR3 length: 14; CDR3 protein: CASTPGGRPGGYTF; CDR3 DNA: TGTGCCAGCACCCCGGGGGGGAGACCCGGGGGCTACACCTTC
D gene: TRBD2; V gene: TRBV27; J gene: TRBJ2-5; clone size: once; CDR3 length: 16; CDR3 protein: CASSPRLAEMEETQYF; CDR3 DNA: TGTGCCAGCAGTCCGAGACTAGCGGAGATGGAAGAGACCCAGTACTTC
D gene: NA; V gene: TRBV6-5; J gene: TRBJ1-2; clone size: NA; CDR3 length: 14; CDR3 protein: CASTNAARVYGYTF; CDR3 DNA: TGTGCCAGCACCAACGCCGCCAGGGTCTATGGCTACACCTTC
D gene: NA; V gene: TRBV28; J gene: TRBJ2-5; clone size: NA; CDR3 length: 11; CDR3 protein: CASNSEETQYF; CDR3 DNA: TGTGCCAGCAATTCCGAAGAGACCCAGTACTTC
D gene: NA; V gene: TRBV29-1; J gene: TRBJ2-5; clone size: NA; CDR3 length: 13; CDR3 protein: CSVDSGGGETQYF; CDR3 DNA: TGCAGCGTTGATTCGGGAGGGGGCGAGACCCAGTACTTC
D gene: NA; V gene: TRBV5-8; J gene: TRBJ2-5; clone size: NA; CDR3 length: 13; CDR3 protein: CASSLDPRETQYF; CDR3 DNA: TGTGCCAGCAGCTTGGATCCTCGGGAGACCCAGTACTTC
D gene: TRBD1; V gene: TRBV5-1; J gene: TRBJ1-5; clone size: NA; CDR3 length: 15; CDR3 protein: CASSLEGAQGQPQHF; CDR3 DNA: TGCGCCAGCAGCTTGGAGGGGGCGCAGGGGCAGCCCCAGCATTTT
D gene: NA; V gene: TRBV9; J gene: TRBJ2-3; clone size: NA; CDR3 length: 16; CDR3 protein: CASSVSGGPSTDTQYF; CDR3 DNA: TGTGCCAGCAGCGTAAGTGGCGGCCCTAGCACAGATACGCAGTATTTT
D gene: NA; V gene: TRBV2; J gene: TRBJ1-5; clone size: NA; CDR3 length: 14; CDR3 protein: CASSETEGNQPQHF; CDR3 DNA: TGTGCCAGCAGTGAAACGGAGGGAAATCAGCCCCAGCATTTT
D gene: TRBD1; V gene: TRBV15; J gene: TRBJ1-2; clone size: NA; CDR3 length: 16; CDR3 protein: CATSRDGFLGQGGYTF; CDR3 DNA: TGTGCCACCAGCAGAGATGGTTTTTTAGGACAGGGCGGCTACACCTTC
D gene: NA; V gene: TRBV7-3; J gene: TRBJ1-1; clone size: NA; CDR3 length: 11; CDR3 protein: CASSSRTEAFF; CDR3 DNA: TGTGCCAGCAGCTCCAGAACGGAAGCTTTCTTT
D gene: TRBD1; V gene: TRBV4-1; J gene: TRBJ2-7; clone size: NA; CDR3 length: 13; CDR3 protein: CASSRDRGREQYF; CDR3 DNA: TGCGCCAGCAGCCGGGACAGGGGGCGGGAGCAGTACTTC
D gene: TRBD1; V gene: TRBV18; J gene: TRBJ2-7; clone size: NA; CDR3 length: 13; CDR3 protein: CASSLGTGHEQYF; CDR3 DNA: TGTGCCAGCTCACTCGGGACAGGGCACGAGCAGTACTTC
D gene: NA; V gene: TRBV5-1; J gene: TRBJ2-5; clone size: NA; CDR3 length: 13; CDR3 protein: CASRIGGKETQYF; CDR3 DNA: TGCGCCAGCAGAATAGGAGGGAAAGAGACCCAGTACTTC
D gene: TRBD1; V gene: TRBV19; J gene: TRBJ1-5; clone size: NA; CDR3 length: 21; CDR3 protein: CASSPRWGQFPLQSSDQPQHF; CDR3 DNA: TGTGCCAGTAGTCCCCGTTGGGGACAGTTCCCTTTGCAGAGTTCGGATCAGCCCCAGCATTTT
D gene: NA; V gene: TRBV5-4; J gene: TRBJ2-5; clone size: NA; CDR3 length: 17; CDR3 protein: CASSLGPGAVIQETQYF; CDR3 DNA: TGTGCCAGCAGCTTGGGACCGGGAGCAGTGATCCAAGAGACCCAGTACTTC
D gene: NA; V gene: TRBV5-1; J gene: TRBJ1-3; clone size: once; CDR3 length: 15; CDR3 protein: CASSRDTGSGNTIYF; CDR3 DNA: TGCGCCAGCTCCAGAGACACAGGCTCTGGAAACACCATATATTTT
D gene: NA; V gene: TRBV6-7; J gene: TRBJ2-7; clone size: NA; CDR3 length: 14; CDR3 protein: CASSASKLDYEQYF; CDR3 DNA: TGTGCCAGCAGCGCATCCAAATTGGATTACGAGCAGTACTTC
D gene: NA; V gene: TRBV20-1; J gene: TRBJ2-7; clone size: NA; CDR3 length: 11; CDR3 protein: CSARLVDEQYF; CDR3 DNA: TGCAGTGCTAGATTAGTTGACGAGCAGTACTTC
D gene: TRBD1; V gene: TRBV7-3; J gene: TRBJ2-1; clone size: once; CDR3 length: 14; CDR3 protein: CASSFNRGGNEQFF; CDR3 DNA: TGTGCCAGCAGCTTTAACAGGGGCGGCAATGAGCAGTTCTTC
D gene: TRBD1; V gene: TRBV12-5; J gene: TRBJ1-1; clone size: NA; CDR3 length: 19; CDR3 protein: CASGLDQLRDRTMNTEAFF; CDR3 DNA: TGTGCTAGTGGTTTGGACCAACTCCGGGACAGGACTATGAACACTGAAGCTTTCTTT
D gene: TRBD1; V gene: TRBV9; J gene: TRBJ1-4; clone size: NA; CDR3 length: 15; CDR3 protein: CASSPGQATNEKLFF; CDR3 DNA: TGTGCCAGCAGCCCAGGACAGGCAACTAATGAAAAACTGTTTTTT
D gene: NA; V gene: TRBV5-5; J gene: TRBJ2-1; clone size: few; CDR3 length: 14; CDR3 protein: CASSWQSSYNEQFF; CDR3 DNA: TGTGCCAGCAGCTGGCAAAGCTCCTACAATGAGCAGTTCTTC
D gene: NA; V gene: TRBV5-4; J gene: TRBJ2-7; clone size: once; CDR3 length: 14; CDR3 protein: CASSHKTESYEQYF; CDR3 DNA: TGTGCCAGCAGCCACAAGACAGAGTCCTACGAGCAGTACTTC
D gene: NA; V gene: TRBV4-2; J gene: TRBJ1-5; clone size: NA; CDR3 length: 15; CDR3 protein: CASSQVEFSNQPQHF; CDR3 DNA: TGTGCCAGCAGCCAAGTGGAATTTAGCAATCAGCCCCAGCATTTT
D gene: NA; V gene: TRBV19; J gene: TRBJ1-5; clone size: NA; CDR3 length: 13; CDR3 protein: CASSIDGNQPQHF; CDR3 DNA: TGTGCCAGTAGTATCGACGGAAATCAGCCCCAGCATTTT
D gene: NA; V gene: TRBV10-3; J gene: TRBJ2-7; clone size: NA; CDR3 length: 15; CDR3 protein: CAISDTAGAWYEQYF; CDR3 DNA: TGTGCCATCAGTGATACAGCAGGGGCTTGGTACGAGCAGTACTTC
D gene: TRBD2; V gene: TRBV9; J gene: TRBJ2-2; clone size: NA; CDR3 length: 17; CDR3 protein: CASSRTRLAENTGELFF; CDR3 DNA: TGTGCCAGCAGCCGGACCCGACTAGCGGAGAACACCGGGGAGCTGTTTTTT
D gene: NA; V gene: TRBV28; J gene: TRBJ1-2; clone size: NA; CDR3 length: 13; CDR3 protein: CASTLTRESGYTF; CDR3 DNA: TGTGCCAGCACCCTAACGAGGGAAAGTGGCTACACCTTC
D gene: NA; V gene: TRBV19; J gene: TRBJ2-5; clone size: NA; CDR3 length: 16; CDR3 protein: CASSTIWTEGRETQYF; CDR3 DNA: TGTGCCAGTAGTACGATCTGGACGGAGGGACGGGAGACCCAGTACTTC
D gene: TRBD1; V gene: TRBV29-1; J gene: TRBJ2-3; clone size: NA; CDR3 length: 16; CDR3 protein: CSVRSRTGAAQDTQYF; CDR3 DNA: TGCAGCGTCCGCTCTAGGACAGGGGCTGCACAGGATACGCAGTATTTT
D gene: NA; V gene: TRBV9; J gene: TRBJ2-7; clone size: NA; CDR3 length: 13; CDR3 protein: CASSGASAYEQYF; CDR3 DNA: TGTGCCAGCAGCGGAGCGTCGGCCTACGAGCAGTACTTC
D gene: NA; V gene: TRBV29-1; J gene: TRBJ1-3; clone size: NA; CDR3 length: 14; CDR3 protein: CSVRTATSGNTIYF; CDR3 DNA: TGCAGCGTTCGAACAGCAACCTCTGGAAACACCATATATTTT
D gene: NA; V gene: TRBV18; J gene: TRBJ2-1; clone size: NA; CDR3 length: 15; CDR3 protein: CASSPGTGGYNEQFF; CDR3 DNA: TGTGCCAGCTCACCAGGAACAGGAGGGTACAATGAGCAGTTCTTC
D gene: TRBD2; V gene: TRBV30; J gene: TRBJ2-5; clone size: NA; CDR3 length: 14; CDR3 protein: CAWSVKGGQETQYF; CDR3 DNA: TGTGCCTGGAGTGTCAAGGGAGGGCAAGAGACCCAGTACTTC
D gene: NA; V gene: TRBV7-9; J gene: TRBJ2-7; clone size: NA; CDR3 length: 19; CDR3 protein: CASSSSGSPRAMSAYEQYF; CDR3 DNA: TGTGCCAGCAGCTCCTCAGGGTCACCACGAGCGATGTCGGCCTACGAGCAGTACTTC
D gene: NA; V gene: TRBV2; J gene: TRBJ2-2; clone size: NA; CDR3 length: 11; CDR3 protein: CASSSSGELFF; CDR3 DNA: TGTGCCAGCAGTAGTTCTGGGGAGCTGTTTTTT
D gene: TRBD1; V gene: TRBV29-1; J gene: TRBJ1-2; clone size: NA; CDR3 length: 13; CDR3 protein: CSVEKEGAVSYTF; CDR3 DNA: TGCAGCGTTGAAAAGGAGGGGGCGGTTAGCTACACCTTC
D gene: NA; V gene: TRBV30; J gene: TRBJ2-6; clone size: NA; CDR3 length: 14; CDR3 protein: CAWADLSGANVLTF; CDR3 DNA: TGTGCCTGGGCGGACCTTTCTGGGGCCAACGTCCTGACTTTC
D gene: NA; V gene: TRBV15; J gene: TRBJ2-3; clone size: few; CDR3 length: 13; CDR3 protein: CATSRDPEDTQYF; CDR3 DNA: TGTGCCACTAGCAGGGACCCCGAAGATACGCAGTATTTT
D gene: NA; V gene: TRBV30; J gene: TRBJ2-4; clone size: NA; CDR3 length: 17; CDR3 protein: CAWSEKPPSRTKNIQYF; CDR3 DNA: TGTGCCTGGAGTGAAAAACCGCCATCCAGAACCAAAAACATTCAGTACTTC
D gene: TRBD1; V gene: TRBV6-1; J gene: TRBJ2-5; clone size: NA; CDR3 length: 17; CDR3 protein: CASSEEATGGLRETQYF; CDR3 DNA: TGTGCCAGCAGTGAAGAAGCAACAGGGGGCCTGAGGGAGACCCAGTACTTC
D gene: TRBD2; V gene: TRBV7-6; J gene: TRBJ2-7; clone size: once; CDR3 length: 15; CDR3 protein: CASSQTSGRLYEQYF; CDR3 DNA: TGTGCCAGCAGCCAGACTAGCGGGAGACTCTACGAGCAGTACTTC